This entry describes one TCR beta chain. Its antigen is not identified. The data were produced by immunoSEQ multiplex PCR, yet TCRdb's version contains in-frame clones alone and is incomplete. The table lists 35,000 to 40,000 clones, around 93% of them singletons. These data originate in a study of T cells in tuberculosis. Looking at the study overall: A South African cohort included IGRA-negative adolescents, latently infected IGRA-positive adolescents and adults with active tuberculosis.

CDR3 length: 14 amino acids. The V segment lost 2 bases and the J segment 6 bases; nucleotides outside the gene matches: 5. CDR1 is SNHLY and CDR2 is FYNNEI in the germline V gene. Findings of the study overall: The TCR-beta difference was not significant; alpha differences partly reflected length.

Sequenced sample: PBMCs. This TCR was recovered from a donor aged 10 to 29 with latent tuberculosis or without tuberculosis infection. Some clones in this sample may be carry-over from other donors' samples. The J gene is TRBJ2-7, the V gene TRBV2; 9 nucleotides match TRBD1. CDR3 sequence reads: CASSERTGDVEQYF. The CDR3 region has the DNA TGTGCCAGCAGTGAAAGGACAGGGGATGTCGAGCAGTACTTC.